This T cell receptor beta chain was recorded in a study of CDR3 diversity in severe acne. With 4 bases removed from V and 2 bases from J, the gap between germline ends came to 14 bases. The CDR3 contains 16 residues. CDR1 and CDR2 from the germline V gene are LNHDA and SQIVND (reference sequence). This clonotype was found many times. Using its own MiXCR run on the PCR reads, TCRdb lists one record per CDR3 protein. This table holds 89,000 or so distinct CDR3 sequences, roughly 52% found once. The sequenced sample was blood. The origin of this receptor is a male donor in good health, serving as a control. J is TRBJ2-2 and V is TRBV19, with D perhaps matching TRBD1 (7 bases). CDR3 protein: CASSRGGTANTGELFF. The DNA for the CDR3 is TGTGCCAGTAGTAGGGGCGGGACAGCCAACACCGGGGAGCTGTTTTTT.